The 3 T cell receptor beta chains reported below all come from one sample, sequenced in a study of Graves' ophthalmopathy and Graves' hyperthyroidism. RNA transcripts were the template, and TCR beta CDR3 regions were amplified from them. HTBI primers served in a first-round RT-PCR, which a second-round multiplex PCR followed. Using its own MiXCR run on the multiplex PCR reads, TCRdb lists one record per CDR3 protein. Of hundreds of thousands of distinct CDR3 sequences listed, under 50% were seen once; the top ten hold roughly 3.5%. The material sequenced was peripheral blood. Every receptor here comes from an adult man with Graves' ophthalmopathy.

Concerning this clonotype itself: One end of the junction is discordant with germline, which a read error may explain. The CDR3 bases are TGTGCCAGCAGCTTACGTGGTGTGAACACTGAAGCTTCCTTT. This codes for CASSLRGVNTEASF. The rearrangement joins TRBV7-9 to TRBJ1-1; D is undetermined. The CDR3 runs 14 residues. Germline-derived CDR1 and CDR2 are SEHNR and FQNEAQ (reference sequence).

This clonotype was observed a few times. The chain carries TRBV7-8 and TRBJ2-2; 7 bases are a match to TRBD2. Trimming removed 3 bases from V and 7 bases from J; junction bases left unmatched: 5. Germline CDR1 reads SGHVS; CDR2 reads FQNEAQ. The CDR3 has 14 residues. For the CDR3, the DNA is TGTGCCAGCAGCTTTTGGGACTATCGCGGGGAGCTGTTTTTT. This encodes CASSFWDYRGELFF.

The CDR3 bases are TGCGCCAGCAGCTCCCCGTGGGGGGCCATGAACACTGAAGCTTTCTTT. It encodes CASSSPWGAMNTEAFF. The V gene is TRBV5-1, the J gene TRBJ1-1; D may be TRBD1 (6 bases). Germline V gives CDR1 SGHRS, CDR2 YFSETQ. V lost 3 bases, J lost 0 bases, and 15 bases lay in between. The CDR3 loop spans 16 amino acids.